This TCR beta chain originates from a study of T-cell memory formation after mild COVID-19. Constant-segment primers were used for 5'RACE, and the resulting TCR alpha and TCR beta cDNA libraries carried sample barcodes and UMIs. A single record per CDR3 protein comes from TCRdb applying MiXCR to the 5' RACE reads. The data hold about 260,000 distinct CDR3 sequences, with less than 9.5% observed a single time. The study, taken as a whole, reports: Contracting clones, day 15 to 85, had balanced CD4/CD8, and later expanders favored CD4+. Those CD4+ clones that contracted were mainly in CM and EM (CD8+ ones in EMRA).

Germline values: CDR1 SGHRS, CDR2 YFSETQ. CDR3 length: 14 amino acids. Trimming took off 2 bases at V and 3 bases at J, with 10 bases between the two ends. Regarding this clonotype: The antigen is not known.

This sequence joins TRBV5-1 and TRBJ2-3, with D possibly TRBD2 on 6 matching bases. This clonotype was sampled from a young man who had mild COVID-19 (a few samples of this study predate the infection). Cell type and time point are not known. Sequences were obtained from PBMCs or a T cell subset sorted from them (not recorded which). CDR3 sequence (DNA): TGCGCCAGCAGCTTTACTAGCCCTACAGATACGCAGTATTTT. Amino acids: CASSFTSPTDTQYF. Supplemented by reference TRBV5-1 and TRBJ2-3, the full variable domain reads KAGVTQTPRYLIKTRGQQVTLSCSPISGHRSVSWYQQTPGQGLQFLFEYFSETQRNKGNFPGRFSGRQFSNSRSEMNVSTLELGDSALYLCASSFTSPTDTQYFGPGTRLTVL.